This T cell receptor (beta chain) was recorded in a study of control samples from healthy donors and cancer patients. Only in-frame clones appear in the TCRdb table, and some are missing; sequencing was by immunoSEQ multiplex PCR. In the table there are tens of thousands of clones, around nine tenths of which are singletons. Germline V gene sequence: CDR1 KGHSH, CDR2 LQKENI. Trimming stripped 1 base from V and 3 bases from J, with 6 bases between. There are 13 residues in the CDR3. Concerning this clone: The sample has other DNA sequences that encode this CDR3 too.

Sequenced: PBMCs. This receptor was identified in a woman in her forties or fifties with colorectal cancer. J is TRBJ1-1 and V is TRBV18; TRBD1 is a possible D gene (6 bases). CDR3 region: CASSPQGDTEAFF. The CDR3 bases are TGTGCCAGCTCACCACAGGGGGACACTGAAGCTTTCTTT.